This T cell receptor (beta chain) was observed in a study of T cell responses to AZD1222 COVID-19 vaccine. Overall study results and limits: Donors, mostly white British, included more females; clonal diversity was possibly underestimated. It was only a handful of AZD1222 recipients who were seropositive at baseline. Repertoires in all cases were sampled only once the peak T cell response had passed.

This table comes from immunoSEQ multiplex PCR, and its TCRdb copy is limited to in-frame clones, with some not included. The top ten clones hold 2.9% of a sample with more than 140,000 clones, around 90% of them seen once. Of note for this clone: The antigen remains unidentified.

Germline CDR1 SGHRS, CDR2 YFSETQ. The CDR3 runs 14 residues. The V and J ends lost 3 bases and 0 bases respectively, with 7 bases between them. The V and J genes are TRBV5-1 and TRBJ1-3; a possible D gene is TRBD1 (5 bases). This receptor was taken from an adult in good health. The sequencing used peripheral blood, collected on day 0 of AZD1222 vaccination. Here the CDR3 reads CASSYRGSGNTIYF. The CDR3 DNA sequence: TGCGCCAGCAGCTATAGGGGCTCTGGAAACACCATATATTTT.